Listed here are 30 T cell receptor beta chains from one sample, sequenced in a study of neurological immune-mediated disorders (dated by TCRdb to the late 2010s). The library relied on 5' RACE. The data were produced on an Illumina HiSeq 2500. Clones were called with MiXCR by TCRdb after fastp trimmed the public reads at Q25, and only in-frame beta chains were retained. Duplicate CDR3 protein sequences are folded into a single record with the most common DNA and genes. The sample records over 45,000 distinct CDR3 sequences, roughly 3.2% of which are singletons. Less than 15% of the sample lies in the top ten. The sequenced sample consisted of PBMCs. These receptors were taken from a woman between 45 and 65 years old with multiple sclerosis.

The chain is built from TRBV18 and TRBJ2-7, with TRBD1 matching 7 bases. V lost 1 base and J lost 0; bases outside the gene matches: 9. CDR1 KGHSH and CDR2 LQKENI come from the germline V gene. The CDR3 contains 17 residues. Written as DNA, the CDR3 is TGTGCCAGCTCACCACGTTCCGGGACAGAGAGCTCCTACGAGCAGTACTTC. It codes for CASSPRSGTESSYEQYF.

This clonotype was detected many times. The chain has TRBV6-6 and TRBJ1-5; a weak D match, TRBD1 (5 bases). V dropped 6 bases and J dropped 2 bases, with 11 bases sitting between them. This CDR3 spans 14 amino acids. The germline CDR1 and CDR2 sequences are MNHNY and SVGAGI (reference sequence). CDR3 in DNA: TGTGCCAGCAGCAAAGGGGAGGGCAATCAGCCCCAGCATTTT. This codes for CASSKGEGNQPQHF.

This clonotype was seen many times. The CDR3 spells CASRIPGLEETQYF. For the CDR3, the DNA is TGTGCCAGCAGAATCCCGGGACTAGAAGAGACCCAGTACTTC. The rearrangement joins TRBV28 to TRBJ2-5, with 8 bases lining up with TRBD2. CDR1 and CDR2 from the germline V gene are MDHEN and SYDVKM. This CDR3 spans 14 amino acids. V was pared by 6 bases and J by 3 bases, with 6 bases of the junction left unmatched. Complete variable domain (other parts from reference TRBV28 and TRBJ2-5): DVKVTQSSRYLVKRTGEKVFLECVQDMDHENMFWYRQDPGLGLRLIYFSYDVKMKEKGDIPEGYSVSREKKERFSLILESASTNQTSMYLCASRIPGLEETQYFGPGTRLLVL.

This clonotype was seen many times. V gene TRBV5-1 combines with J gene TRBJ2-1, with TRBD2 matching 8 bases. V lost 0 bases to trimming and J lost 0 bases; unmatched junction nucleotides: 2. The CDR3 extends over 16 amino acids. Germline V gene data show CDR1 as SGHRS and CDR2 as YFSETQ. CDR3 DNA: TGCGCCAGCAGCTTGGTTAGCGGGACCTCCTACAATGAGCAGTTCTTC. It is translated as CASSLVSGTSYNEQFF.

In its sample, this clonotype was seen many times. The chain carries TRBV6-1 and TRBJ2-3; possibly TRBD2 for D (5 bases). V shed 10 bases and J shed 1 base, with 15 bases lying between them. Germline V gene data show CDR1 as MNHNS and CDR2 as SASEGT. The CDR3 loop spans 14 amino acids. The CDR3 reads CATRRVGGTDTQYF. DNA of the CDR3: TGTGCCACCCGTCGAGTGGGAGGCACAGATACGCAGTATTTT.

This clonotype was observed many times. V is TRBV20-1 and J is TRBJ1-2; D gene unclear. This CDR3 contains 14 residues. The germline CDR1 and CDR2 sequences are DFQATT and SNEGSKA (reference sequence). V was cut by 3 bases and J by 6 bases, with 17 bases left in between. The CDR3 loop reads CSASEGGLEDGYTF. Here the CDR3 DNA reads TGCAGTGCTAGTGAGGGAGGTTTGGAGGATGGCTACACCTTC.

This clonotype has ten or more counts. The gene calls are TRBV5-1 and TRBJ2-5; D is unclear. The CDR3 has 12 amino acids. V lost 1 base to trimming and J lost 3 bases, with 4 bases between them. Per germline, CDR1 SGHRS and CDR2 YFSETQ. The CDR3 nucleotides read TGCGCCAGCAGCTTGATAAAAGAGACCCAGTACTTC. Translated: CASSLIKETQYF.

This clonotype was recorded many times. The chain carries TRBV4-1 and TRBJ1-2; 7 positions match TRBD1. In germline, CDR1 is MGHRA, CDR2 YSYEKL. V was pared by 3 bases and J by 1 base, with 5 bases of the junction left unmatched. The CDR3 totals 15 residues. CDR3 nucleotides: TGCGCCAGCAGCCAGGAGGGACAGATTAACTATGGCTACACCTTC. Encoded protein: CASSQEGQINYGYTF.

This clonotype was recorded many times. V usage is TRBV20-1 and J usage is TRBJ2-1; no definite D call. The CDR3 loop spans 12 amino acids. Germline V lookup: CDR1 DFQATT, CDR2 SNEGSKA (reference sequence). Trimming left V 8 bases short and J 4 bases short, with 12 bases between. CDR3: CSTRQAYNEQFF. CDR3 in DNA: TGCAGTACTCGGCAGGCGTACAATGAGCAGTTCTTC.

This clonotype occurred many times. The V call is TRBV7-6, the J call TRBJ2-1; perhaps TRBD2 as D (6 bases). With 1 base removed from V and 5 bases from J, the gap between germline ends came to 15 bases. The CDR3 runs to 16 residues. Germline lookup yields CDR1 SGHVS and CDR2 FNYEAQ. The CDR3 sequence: CASSLDGAGLNNEQFF. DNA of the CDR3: TGTGCCAGCAGCTTAGACGGGGCGGGGCTGAACAATGAGCAGTTCTTC.

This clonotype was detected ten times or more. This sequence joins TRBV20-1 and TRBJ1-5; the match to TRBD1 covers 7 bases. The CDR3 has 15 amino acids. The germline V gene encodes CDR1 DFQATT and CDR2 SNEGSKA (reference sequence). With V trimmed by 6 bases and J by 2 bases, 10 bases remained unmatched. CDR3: CSATEGASGNQPQHF. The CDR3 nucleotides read TGCAGTGCGACGGAGGGGGCGTCAGGCAATCAGCCCCAGCATTTT.

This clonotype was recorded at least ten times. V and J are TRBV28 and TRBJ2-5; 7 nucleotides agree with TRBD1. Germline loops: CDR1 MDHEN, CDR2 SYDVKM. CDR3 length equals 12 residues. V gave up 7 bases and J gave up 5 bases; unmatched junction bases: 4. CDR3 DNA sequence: TGTGCCAGCACGACAGGGCGGGAGACCCAGTACTTC. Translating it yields CASTTGRETQYF.

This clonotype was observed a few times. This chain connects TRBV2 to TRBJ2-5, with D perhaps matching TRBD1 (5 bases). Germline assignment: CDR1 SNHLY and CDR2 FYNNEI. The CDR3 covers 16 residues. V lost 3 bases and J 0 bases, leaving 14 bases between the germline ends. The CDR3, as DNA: TGTGCCAGCAGTGATGTGGCAGGGCAGTACCAAGAGACCCAGTACTTC. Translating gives CASSDVAGQYQETQYF.

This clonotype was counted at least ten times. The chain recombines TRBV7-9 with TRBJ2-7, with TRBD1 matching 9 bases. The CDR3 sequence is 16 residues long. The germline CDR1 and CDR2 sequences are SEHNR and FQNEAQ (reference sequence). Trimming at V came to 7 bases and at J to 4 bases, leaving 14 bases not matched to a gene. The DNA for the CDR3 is TGTGCCAGCACCATCACGAGGGGACAGGGATCGTACGAGCAGTACTTC. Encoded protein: CASTITRGQGSYEQYF.

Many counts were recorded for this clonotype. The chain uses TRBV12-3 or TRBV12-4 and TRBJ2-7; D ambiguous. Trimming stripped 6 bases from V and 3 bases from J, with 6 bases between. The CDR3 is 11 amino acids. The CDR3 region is CASRSYYEQYF. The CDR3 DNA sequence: TGTGCCAGCAGGTCCTACTACGAGCAGTACTTC.

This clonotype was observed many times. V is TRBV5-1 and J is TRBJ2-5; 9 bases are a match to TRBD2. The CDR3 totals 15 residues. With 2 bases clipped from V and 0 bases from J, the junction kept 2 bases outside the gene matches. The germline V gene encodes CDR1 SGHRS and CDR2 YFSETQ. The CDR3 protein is CASSLTSGYQETQYF. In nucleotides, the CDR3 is TGCGCCAGCAGCTTAACTAGCGGGTACCAAGAGACCCAGTACTTC.

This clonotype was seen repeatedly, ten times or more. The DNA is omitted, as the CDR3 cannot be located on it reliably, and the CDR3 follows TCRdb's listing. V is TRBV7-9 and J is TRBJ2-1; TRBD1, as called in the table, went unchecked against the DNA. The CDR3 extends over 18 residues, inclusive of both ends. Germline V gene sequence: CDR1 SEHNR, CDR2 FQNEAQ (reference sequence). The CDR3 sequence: CASRFSGPGASSYNEQFF.

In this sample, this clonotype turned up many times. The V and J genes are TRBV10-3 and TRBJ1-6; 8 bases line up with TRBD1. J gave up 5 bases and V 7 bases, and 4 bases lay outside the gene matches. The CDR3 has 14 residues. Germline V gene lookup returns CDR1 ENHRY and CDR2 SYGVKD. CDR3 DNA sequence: TGTGCCATCACCCAGGGGGCGCATAATTCACCCCTCCACTTT. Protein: CAITQGAHNSPLHF.

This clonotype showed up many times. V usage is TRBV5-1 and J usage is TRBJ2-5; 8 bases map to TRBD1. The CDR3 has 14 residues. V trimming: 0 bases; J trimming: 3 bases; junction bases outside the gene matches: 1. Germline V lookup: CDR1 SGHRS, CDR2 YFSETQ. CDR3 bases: TGCGCCAGCAGCTTGGACAGGGGGGAAGAGACCCAGTACTTC. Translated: CASSLDRGEETQYF.

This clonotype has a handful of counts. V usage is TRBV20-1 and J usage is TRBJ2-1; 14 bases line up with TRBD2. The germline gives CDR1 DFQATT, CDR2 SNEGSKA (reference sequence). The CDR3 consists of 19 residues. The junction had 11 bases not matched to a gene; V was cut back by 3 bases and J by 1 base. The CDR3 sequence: CSASGAGLAGVGSYNEQFF. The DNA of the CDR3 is TGCAGTGCTAGTGGTGCGGGACTAGCGGGAGTCGGATCCTACAATGAGCAGTTCTTC.

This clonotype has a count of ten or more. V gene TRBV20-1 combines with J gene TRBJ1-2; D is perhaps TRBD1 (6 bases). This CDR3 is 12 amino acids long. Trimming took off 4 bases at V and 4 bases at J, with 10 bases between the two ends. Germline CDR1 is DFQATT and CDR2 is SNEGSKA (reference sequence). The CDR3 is CSATGGAYGYTF. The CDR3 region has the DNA TGCAGTGCTACCGGGGGGGCCTATGGCTACACCTTC.

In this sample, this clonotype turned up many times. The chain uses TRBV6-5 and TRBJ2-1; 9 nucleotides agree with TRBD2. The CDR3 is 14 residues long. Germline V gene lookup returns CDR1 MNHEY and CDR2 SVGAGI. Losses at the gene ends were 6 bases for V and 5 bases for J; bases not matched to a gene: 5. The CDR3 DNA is TGTGCCAGCAGGGTAGCGGGAGTAGACAATGAGCAGTTCTTC. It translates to CASRVAGVDNEQFF.

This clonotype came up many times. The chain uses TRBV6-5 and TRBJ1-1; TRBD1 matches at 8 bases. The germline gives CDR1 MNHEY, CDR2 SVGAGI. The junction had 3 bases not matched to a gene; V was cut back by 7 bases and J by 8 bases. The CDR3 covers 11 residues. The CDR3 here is CASTRDREAFF. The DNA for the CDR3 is TGTGCCAGCACCAGGGACAGGGAAGCTTTCTTT.

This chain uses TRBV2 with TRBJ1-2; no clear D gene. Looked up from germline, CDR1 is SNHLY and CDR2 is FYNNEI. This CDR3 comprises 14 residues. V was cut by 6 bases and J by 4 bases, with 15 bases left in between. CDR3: CASRARASGYGYTF. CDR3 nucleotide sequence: TGTGCCAGCAGGGCAAGGGCTTCGGGCTATGGCTACACCTTC. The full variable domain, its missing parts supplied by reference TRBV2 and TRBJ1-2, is EPEVTQTPSHQVTQMGQEVILRCVPISNHLYFYWYRQILGQKVEFLVSFYNNEISEKSEIFDDQFSVERPDGSNFTLKIRSTKLEDSAMYFCASRARASGYGYTFGSGTRLTVV.

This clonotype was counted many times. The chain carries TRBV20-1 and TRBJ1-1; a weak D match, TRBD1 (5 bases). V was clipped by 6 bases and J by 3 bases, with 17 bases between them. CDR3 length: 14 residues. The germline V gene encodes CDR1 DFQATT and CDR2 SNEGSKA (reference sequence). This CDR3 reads CSATEGRRDTEAFF. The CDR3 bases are TGCAGTGCAACAGAGGGACGGCGGGACACTGAAGCTTTCTTT.

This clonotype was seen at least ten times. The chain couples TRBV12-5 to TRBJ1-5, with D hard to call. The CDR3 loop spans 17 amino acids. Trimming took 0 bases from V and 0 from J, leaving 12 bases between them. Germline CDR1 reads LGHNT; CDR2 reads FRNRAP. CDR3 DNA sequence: TGTGCTAGTGGTTTGGTACTTTTGACGGTTAGCAATCAGCCCCAGCATTTT. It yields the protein CASGLVLLTVSNQPQHF.

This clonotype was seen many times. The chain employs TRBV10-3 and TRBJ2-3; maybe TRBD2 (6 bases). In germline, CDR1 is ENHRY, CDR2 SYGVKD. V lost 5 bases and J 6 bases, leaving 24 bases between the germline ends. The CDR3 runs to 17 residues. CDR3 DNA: TGTGCCATCAGTACGAGCGGGTGGGGTTCCGCGAGTGATACGCAGTATTTT. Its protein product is CAISTSGWGSASDTQYF.

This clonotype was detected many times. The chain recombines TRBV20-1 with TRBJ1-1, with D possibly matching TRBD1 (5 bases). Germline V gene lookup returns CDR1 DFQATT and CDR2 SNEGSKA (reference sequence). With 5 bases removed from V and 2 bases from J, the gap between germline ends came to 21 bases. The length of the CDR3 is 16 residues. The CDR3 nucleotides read TGCAGTGCTCCAAACCCTCTTGGGGGGTCTAACACTGAAGCTTTCTTT. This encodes CSAPNPLGGSNTEAFF.

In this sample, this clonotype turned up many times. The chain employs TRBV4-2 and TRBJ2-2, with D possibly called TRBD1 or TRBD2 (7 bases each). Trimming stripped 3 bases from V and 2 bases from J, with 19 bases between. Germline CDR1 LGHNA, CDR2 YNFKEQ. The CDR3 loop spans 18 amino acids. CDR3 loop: CASSHPQGGGFNTGELFF. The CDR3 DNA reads TGTGCCAGCAGCCACCCCCAGGGGGGGGGTTTTAACACCGGGGAGCTGTTTTTT.

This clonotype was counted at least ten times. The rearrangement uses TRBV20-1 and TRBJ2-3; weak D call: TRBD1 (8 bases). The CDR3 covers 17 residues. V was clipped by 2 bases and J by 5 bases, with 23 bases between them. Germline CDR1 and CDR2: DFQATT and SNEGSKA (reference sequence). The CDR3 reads CSARHRGGRGQVDTQYF. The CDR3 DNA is TGCAGTGCTAGACACAGGGGGGGTAGGGGGCAGGTAGATACGCAGTATTTT.